This T cell receptor (beta chain) was documented in a study of shared T cell receptors in the human thymus. This clone is a singleton in its sample. Clones were read by immunoSEQ multiplex PCR, and TCRdb kept only the in-frame ones, dropping some. The profile shows 700,000 to 750,000 clones, approximately 85% of them singletons. With 5 bases removed from V and 6 bases from J, the gap between germline ends came to 19 bases. The CDR3 is 15 residues long. Per the germline V gene, CDR1 is LNHDA and CDR2 is SQIVND (reference sequence). These data are also associated with another study on human thymus T cells. Per that paper: Resected material from corrective heart surgery provided the thymus tissue analysed.

The rearrangement links TRBV19 to TRBJ1-2; a weak D match, TRBD1 (5 bases). Sequencing was carried out using thymocytes. The source is a girl under three years old with a congenital heart defect. The CDR3 here is CASSPRTITVNGYTF. CDR3 coding DNA: TGTGCCAGTAGTCCACGGACAATCACTGTTAATGGCTACACCTTC.